One and the same sample provided the 9 T cell receptor beta chains below, sequenced in a study of cytomegalovirus exposure and HLA in healthy donors. PCR involved 60 Vbeta and 13 Jbeta primers. The method was immunoSEQ multiplex PCR; TCRdb's version includes in-frame clones alone and lacks a portion of them. The repertoire consists of under 150,000 clones, with approximately 78% occurring once and the leading ten covering roughly 7.8%. Sequencing used PBMCs. The receptors were gathered from a woman between 50 and 59 years old in good health and CMV-seropositive.

The chain recombines TRBV4-1 with TRBJ2-7, with TRBD1 matching 10 bases. Looked up from germline, CDR1 is MGHRA and CDR2 is YSYEKL. The trim removed 0 bases at V and 4 bases at J, leaving 6 bases unmatched. CDR3 length: 16 residues. The CDR3: CASSQEGGTGAYEQYF. CDR3 sequence (DNA): TGCGCCAGCAGCCAAGAGGGGGGGACAGGGGCGTACGAGCAGTACTTC.

This clone turned up a few times. V usage is TRBV10-3 and J usage is TRBJ2-1; 13 bases line up with TRBD2. Germline V gene sequence: CDR1 ENHRY, CDR2 SYGVKD. The CDR3 covers 16 residues. Germline trimming cut 6 bases from V and 8 bases from J; bases unmatched to any gene: 10. The CDR3 reads CAIRDRTSGRLDEQFF. CDR3 DNA sequence: TGTGCCATCAGAGATAGGACTAGCGGGAGACTTGATGAGCAGTTCTTC.

This clone showed up just once. The chain combines TRBV7-8 with TRBJ2-6, with D perhaps TRBD1 (5 bases). Deletions cut 5 bases from V and 4 bases from J, with 24 bases between. The germline V gene has CDR1 SGHVS and CDR2 FQNEAQ. The CDR3 runs to 19 residues. DNA of the CDR3: TGTGCCAGCAGCCACCAGCGACAGAGAGGAGTATCCGGGGCCAACGTCCTGACTTTC. Protein product: CASSHQRQRGVSGANVLTF.

This chain links TRBV7-2 with TRBJ1-3, with a possible D match to TRBD1 (5 bases). The CDR3 loop spans 17 amino acids. CDR1 is SGHTA, CDR2 FQGNSA, per germline. V lost 2 bases to trimming and J lost 5 bases, with 19 bases between them. CDR3 DNA: TGTGCCAGCAGCTTATGGCGGGGACGGGTGTCCAGAAACACCATATATTTT. Its protein product is CASSLWRGRVSRNTIYF.

The chain combines TRBV27 with TRBJ1-1; D remains ambiguous. The V gene lost 1 base and the J gene lost 9 bases, with 15 bases spanning the gap. The CDR3 has 14 residues. Germline loops: CDR1 MNHEY, CDR2 SMNVEV (reference sequence). The CDR3 loop is CASSLLGNGNQAFF. In DNA form, the CDR3 reads TGTGCCAGCAGTTTATTGGGTAACGGGAATCAAGCTTTCTTT.

The chain joins TRBV4-1 to TRBJ2-1; D call uncertain. The CDR3 sequence is 16 residues long. Germline loops: CDR1 MGHRA, CDR2 YSYEKL. The V and J ends lost 5 bases and 4 bases respectively, with 18 bases between them. CDR3 sequence (DNA): TGCGCCAGCAGCACCCATGTGGTAAACTCATACAATGAGCAGTTCTTC. Amino acids: CASSTHVVNSYNEQFF.

The V call is TRBV5-1, the J call TRBJ2-1; 7 nucleotides match TRBD1. Germline V gene sequence: CDR1 SGHRS, CDR2 YFSETQ. The CDR3 totals 15 residues. Germline trimming cut 7 bases from V and 1 base from J; bases unmatched to any gene: 8. This CDR3 is CASRDLTGSYNEQFF. CDR3 DNA sequence: TGCGCCAGCCGCGATCTGACAGGGTCCTACAATGAGCAGTTCTTC.

This sequence joins TRBV6-1 and TRBJ2-7, with 8 positions matching TRBD1. CDR1 and CDR2 (germline): MNHNS, SASEGT. V shed 3 bases, J shed 3 bases, and the junction held 7 bases outside the gene matches. CDR3 length: 15 amino acids. CDR3 in amino acids: CASSDGTGRIYEQYF. The CDR3 region has the DNA TGTGCCAGCAGTGATGGGACAGGCCGAATCTACGAGCAGTACTTC.

In this sample, this clone turned up a few times. J is TRBJ2-7 and V is TRBV4-1; weak D call: TRBD2 (6 bases). Deletions cut 0 bases from V and 6 bases from J, with 18 bases between. CDR1 and CDR2 from the germline V gene are MGHRA and YSYEKL. The CDR3 loop spans 16 amino acids. Here the CDR3 reads CASSQDSTEGLVEQYF. CDR3 nucleotides: TGCGCCAGCAGCCAAGATTCAACGGAGGGTCTAGTCGAGCAGTACTTC.